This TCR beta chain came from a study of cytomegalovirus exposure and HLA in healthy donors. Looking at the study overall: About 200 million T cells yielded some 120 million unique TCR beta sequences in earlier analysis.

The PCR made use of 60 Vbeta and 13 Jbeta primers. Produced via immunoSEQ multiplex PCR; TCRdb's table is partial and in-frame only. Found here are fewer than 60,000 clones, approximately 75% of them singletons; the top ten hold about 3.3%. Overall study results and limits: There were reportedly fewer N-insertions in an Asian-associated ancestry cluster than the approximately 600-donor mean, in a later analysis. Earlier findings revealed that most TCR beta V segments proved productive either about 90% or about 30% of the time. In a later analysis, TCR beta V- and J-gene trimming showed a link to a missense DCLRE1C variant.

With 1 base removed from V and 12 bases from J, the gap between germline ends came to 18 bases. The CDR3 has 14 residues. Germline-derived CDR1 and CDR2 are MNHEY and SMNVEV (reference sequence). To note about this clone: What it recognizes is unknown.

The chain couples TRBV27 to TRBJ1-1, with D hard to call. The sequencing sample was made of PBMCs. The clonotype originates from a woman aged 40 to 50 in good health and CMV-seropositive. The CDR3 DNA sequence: TGTGCCAGCAGTTTATGGGAGGATTCCCGAACACCTTTCTTT. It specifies CASSLWEDSRTPFF.